The 17 T cell receptor beta chains given below trace back to one sample, sequenced in a study of blood T cell repertoires in COVID-19. Assay: immunoSEQ multiplex PCR; the TCRdb copy retains only in-frame clones and omits some. The repertoire holds about 190,000 clones, with 65% to 80% as singletons. The sequenced sample consisted of peripheral blood. These TCRs come from a man aged 45-65 years who had recovered from COVID-19.

The gene calls are TRBV2 and TRBJ2-5; TRBD2 aligns across 7 bases. Germline CDR1 SNHLY, CDR2 FYNNEI. Losses at the gene ends were 6 bases for V and 5 bases for J; bases not matched to a gene: 15. This CDR3 has 16 amino acids. The CDR3 DNA is TGTGCCAGCAGCAGCGGGACTCCGGGGGGTATCGAGACCCAGTACTTC. This gives the protein CASSSGTPGGIETQYF.

This clone has at least ten counts. This rearrangement joins TRBV10-1 to TRBJ1-3; maybe TRBD1 (5 bases). The CDR3 extends over 13 amino acids. V was cut by 2 bases and J by 5 bases, with 7 bases left in between. Germline V gene sequence: CDR1 WNHNN, CDR2 SYGVQD (reference sequence). The CDR3 sequence is CASSEPGRNTIYF. The CDR3 nucleotides read TGCGCCAGCAGTGAGCCAGGGCGAAACACCATATATTTT.

The V call is TRBV12-3 or TRBV12-4, the J call TRBJ2-7; D not resolved. The V end lost 4 bases, the J end lost 7 bases, and 8 bases lay between the germline ends. The CDR3 length is 11 residues. The CDR3 spells CASSSLEEQYF. The CDR3 DNA follows: TGTGCCAGCAGTTCGTTGGAGGAGCAGTACTTC.

The chain has TRBV15 and TRBJ2-4; 10 bases line up with TRBD2. The ends lost 8 bases at V and 3 bases at J; junction bases unmatched: 7. Germline V gives CDR1 LNHNV, CDR2 YYDKDF (reference sequence). This CDR3 is 15 amino acids long. In DNA form, the CDR3 reads TGTGCCACCCTACTAGCGGGATCTATCAAAAACATTCAGTACTTC. Amino acids: CATLLAGSIKNIQYF.

The chain is built from TRBV5-4 and TRBJ2-2; D is unclear. This CDR3 contains 15 residues. V lost 0 bases to trimming and J lost 1 base, with 7 bases between them. Germline lookup yields CDR1 SGHNT and CDR2 YYREEE (reference sequence). The CDR3 nucleotides read TGTGCCAGCAGCTTGGGGCAGCGGAACACCGGGGAGCTGTTTTTT. This encodes CASSLGQRNTGELFF.

This clone was detected once. The chain couples TRBV6-5 to TRBJ2-7, with a possible D match to TRBD2 (5 bases). The CDR3 consists of 13 residues. V was clipped by 2 bases and J by 6 bases, with 11 bases between them. Germline assignment: CDR1 MNHEY and CDR2 SVGAGI. CDR3 protein: CASSYDVGIEQYF. In DNA, the CDR3 is TGTGCCAGCAGTTACGACGTCGGGATCGAGCAGTACTTC.

The chain joins TRBV14 to TRBJ2-5; D is perhaps TRBD2 (6 bases). V was clipped by 4 bases and J by 5 bases, with 14 bases between them. This CDR3 has 14 residues. The germline gives CDR1 SGHDN, CDR2 FVKESK. The CDR3 coding sequence is TGTGCCAGCAGCCTAAAGGGACTGCGGGAGACCCAGTACTTC. It yields the protein CASSLKGLRETQYF.

The CDR3 reads CASSPGGMRNYGYTF. The CDR3 nucleotides are TGTGCCAGCAGCCCGGGGGGTATGAGGAACTATGGCTACACCTTC. The V call is TRBV5-4, the J call TRBJ1-2; a possible D gene is TRBD1 (5 bases). Germline CDR1 is SGHNT and CDR2 is YYREEE (reference sequence). This CDR3 is 15 amino acids long. V lost 4 bases, J lost 2 bases, and 15 bases lay in between.

This clone occurred once. V gene TRBV30 combines with J gene TRBJ1-1; possibly TRBD1 for D (5 bases). Germline-derived CDR1 and CDR2 are GTSNPN and SVGIG (reference sequence). The V end was cut by 7 bases, the J end by 7 bases, with 19 bases between. This CDR3 has 13 residues. CDR3 nucleotide sequence: TGTGCCTCGAATACCCAGCAGGGTGGTGAAGCTTTCTTT. This gives the protein CASNTQQGGEAFF.

This chain uses TRBV27 with TRBJ1-2, with D possibly being TRBD1 (6 bases). The germline V gene encodes CDR1 MNHEY and CDR2 SMNVEV (reference sequence). V lost 6 bases, J lost 7 bases, and 21 bases lay in between. This CDR3 is 15 amino acids long. In DNA, the CDR3 is TGTGCCAGCAGCTACTCAAGGTCAGGGGTCGGTGGCTACACCTTC. Amino acid sequence: CASSYSRSGVGGYTF.

This clone was observed a few times. The genes are TRBV4-2 and TRBJ2-7; a weak D match, TRBD2 (5 bases). This CDR3 contains 15 residues. Germline lookup yields CDR1 LGHNA and CDR2 YNFKEQ. V was pared by 4 bases and J by 3 bases, with 16 bases between. CDR3 coding DNA: TGTGCCAGCAGCCTTGAAAGGACTGGAGGCTACGAGCAGTACTTC. Its protein product is CASSLERTGGYEQYF.

The chain couples TRBV30 to TRBJ1-1; D is ambiguous. V was clipped by 0 bases and J by 2 bases, with 4 bases between them. This CDR3 spans 12 amino acids. Germline assignment: CDR1 GTSNPN and CDR2 SVGIG (reference sequence). The CDR3 loop is CAWSVANTEAFF. The CDR3 DNA follows: TGTGCCTGGAGTGTAGCTAACACTGAAGCTTTCTTT. Full variable domain (remainder filled in from reference TRBV30 and TRBJ1-1): SQTIHQWPATLVQPVGSPLSLECTVEGTSNPNLYWYRQAAGRGLQLLFYSVGIGQISSEVPQNLSASRPQDRQFILSSKKLLLSDSGFYLCAWSVANTEAFFGQGTRLTVV.

The chain employs TRBV7-8 and TRBJ2-1, with TRBD2 as a possible D gene (5 bases). The CDR3 covers 14 residues. Germline-derived CDR1 and CDR2 are SGHVS and FQNEAQ. V lost 3 bases and J lost 5, with 11 bases in between. CDR3 DNA: TGTGCCAGCAGCTTCGGACTGCAAAACAATGAGCAGTTCTTC. Translation gives CASSFGLQNNEQFF.

The J gene is TRBJ2-1, the V gene TRBV5-1; D is undetermined. From germline, CDR1 is SGHRS and CDR2 YFSETQ. Trimming took 0 bases from V and 9 from J, leaving 13 bases between them. The CDR3 sequence is 14 residues long. The CDR3 coding sequence is TGCGCCAGCAGCTTGGGCCGCTATGGTGGTGAGCAGTTCTTC. Its translation: CASSLGRYGGEQFF.

The chain joins TRBV10-3 to TRBJ2-5, with 11 bases that match TRBD1. V lost 8 bases to trimming and J lost 5 bases; unmatched junction nucleotides: 1. The CDR3 spans 12 residues. Looked up from germline, CDR1 is ENHRY and CDR2 is SYGVKD. Here the CDR3 DNA reads TGTGCCATCGGGACAGGGGGGGAGACCCAGTACTTC. Protein: CAIGTGGETQYF.

The genes are TRBV5-1 and TRBJ1-4, with D perhaps matching TRBD1 (5 bases). Germline CDR1 reads SGHRS; CDR2 reads YFSETQ. The V gene lost 5 bases and the J gene lost 11 bases, with 16 bases spanning the gap. CDR3 length equals 13 residues. CDR3 residues: CASSRDYNGKLFF. For the CDR3, the DNA is TGCGCCAGCAGTCGGGACTATAATGGGAAACTGTTTTTT.

The chain combines TRBV7-2 with TRBJ2-1, with TRBD2 identical over 8 bases. The V gene end was trimmed by 5 bases and the J gene end by 0 bases; junction bases not matched to a gene: 12. CDR1 is SGHTA and CDR2 is FQGNSA in the germline V gene. The CDR3 contains 18 residues. CDR3 sequence (DNA): TGTGCCAGCAGCCCCACGACCGGGGGGGGGAGCTCCTACAATGAGCAGTTCTTC. As protein: CASSPTTGGGSSYNEQFF.